These 21 T cell receptor beta chains were sequenced from one sample in a study of identical twins. TCRdb recomputed calls from the 5' RACE reads with MiXCR, one row per CDR3 protein. The repertoire holds 250,000 to 350,000 distinct CDR3 sequences, with under 9% as singletons. These records were also assigned to another study, of yellow fever vaccine responses in identical twins.

The sample comprised memory (CD45RO+) T cells sorted from blood. The receptors here all came from a woman aged 18-29 years in good health.

This clonotype was found many times. This chain joins TRBV6-5 and TRBJ1-5; TRBD1 matches 7 bases. This CDR3 contains 14 residues. The V gene's germline CDR1 is MNHEY and CDR2 SVGAGI. The V segment lost 5 bases and the J segment 10 bases; nucleotides outside the gene matches: 11. The CDR3 region has the DNA TGTGCCAGCAGTCTTGGACAGGATGCAACTCCCCAGCATTTT. Translation: CASSLGQDATPQHF.

The chain joins TRBV6-1 to TRBJ2-1, with D hard to call. The CDR3 spans 13 residues. Trimming took 10 bases from V and 5 from J, leaving 15 bases between them. In germline, CDR1 is MNHNS, CDR2 SASEGT. CDR3 sequence (DNA): TGTGCCACCGAGGACCCTAATAACAATGAGCAGTTCTTC. This translates into CATEDPNNNEQFF.

This rearrangement joins TRBV7-2 to TRBJ2-4; D is ambiguous. CDR1 and CDR2 (germline): SGHTA, FQGNSA. The V gene lost 2 bases and the J gene lost 0 bases, with 8 bases spanning the gap. The CDR3 runs to 15 residues. The CDR3 is CASSLFGLAKNIQYF. Here the CDR3 DNA reads TGTGCCAGCAGCTTATTTGGTCTAGCCAAAAACATTCAGTACTTC.

This clonotype was detected a few times. The chain uses TRBV20-1 and TRBJ2-3; D not resolved. V gave up 6 bases and J gave up 6 bases, with 16 bases separating them. Germline loops: CDR1 DFQATT, CDR2 SNEGSKA (reference sequence). The CDR3 is 13 residues long. The CDR3 sequence: CSASDWSQDTQYF. CDR3 DNA sequence: TGCAGTGCAAGTGACTGGTCTCAGGATACGCAGTATTTT.

This clonotype showed up just a few times. J is TRBJ1-2 and V is TRBV10-3; no clear D gene. CDR1 and CDR2 from the germline V gene are ENHRY and SYGVKD. The CDR3 covers 13 residues. V was pared by 4 bases and J by 3 bases, with 9 bases between. The CDR3 nucleotides read TGTGCCATCAGTGCCGGGAGTCACTATGGCTACACCTTC. It yields the protein CAISAGSHYGYTF.

This clonotype appeared a few times. The chain combines TRBV27 with TRBJ1-4, with no clear D. The CDR3 runs to 15 residues. Germline CDR1 is MNHEY and CDR2 is SMNVEV (reference sequence). V shed 7 bases and J shed 0 bases, with 12 bases lying between them. Written as DNA, the CDR3 is TGTGCCAGCAAGGCTAGAGGAGCAACTAATGAAAAACTGTTTTTT. As protein: CASKARGATNEKLFF.

This clonotype was observed a few times. This CDR3 is CASSVTGSSGANVLTF. Written as DNA, the CDR3 is TGTGCCAGCAGCGTAACCGGGAGCTCTGGGGCCAACGTCCTGACTTTC. This chain connects TRBV7-2 to TRBJ2-6, with D perhaps matching TRBD2 (6 bases). The V end lost 5 bases, the J end lost 0 bases, and 11 bases lay between the germline ends. CDR3 length equals 16 residues. CDR1 and CDR2 (germline): SGHTA, FQGNSA.

The sample holds many counts of this clonotype. This sequence joins TRBV10-2 and TRBJ2-3; 7 nucleotides agree with TRBD2. Germline loops: CDR1 WSHSY, CDR2 SAAADI. The CDR3 has 18 amino acids. The ends lost 4 bases at V and 0 bases at J; junction bases unmatched: 13. The CDR3 DNA reads TGCGCCAGCAGTGCCCTAGGGCTAGCGGTAATTAGCACAGATACGCAGTATTTT. Its translation: CASSALGLAVISTDTQYF.

The table lists this clonotype with many counts. The chain links TRBV25-1 to TRBJ2-1; 9 nucleotides line up with TRBD1. The CDR3 extends over 15 amino acids. From germline, CDR1 is MGHDK and CDR2 SYGVNS. J gave up 4 bases and V 11 bases, and 12 bases lay outside the gene matches. The CDR3 region has the DNA TGTGCCGCCGGATGGGGGGACAGGGATTACAATGAGCAGTTCTTC. This translates into CAAGWGDRDYNEQFF.

In this sample, this clonotype turned up many times. The chain employs TRBV2 and TRBJ2-1, with 8 bases matching TRBD2. This CDR3 spans 14 amino acids. Germline trimming cut 7 bases from V and 7 bases from J; bases unmatched to any gene: 9. The germline CDR1 and CDR2 sequences are SNHLY and FYNNEI. The DNA of the CDR3 is TGTGCCAGCACCGCTAGCGGGCTCGGTAATGAGCAGTTCTTC. Protein sequence: CASTASGLGNEQFF.

The CDR3 reads CASSLGRENTIYF. The DNA of the CDR3 is TGTGCCAGCAGCTTAGGCAGGGAAAACACCATATATTTT. This chain links TRBV7-8 with TRBJ1-3; maybe TRBD1 (5 bases). V lost 1 base and J lost 6, with 7 bases in between. CDR1 SGHVS and CDR2 FQNEAQ come from the germline V gene. This CDR3 has 13 residues.

In its sample, this clonotype was seen many times. The chain links TRBV12-3 or TRBV12-4 to TRBJ1-4, with D possibly matching TRBD1 (5 bases). This CDR3 comprises 17 residues. V lost 5 bases, J lost 5 bases, and 21 bases lay in between. The CDR3, as DNA: TGTGCCAGCAGTATTAAAACAGGAATCACCGTCAATGAAAAACTGTTTTTT. It specifies CASSIKTGITVNEKLFF.

The V call is TRBV24-1, the J call TRBJ2-2, with 10 bases identical to TRBD1. CDR1 is KGHDR and CDR2 is SFDVKD in the germline V gene. The junction had 6 bases not matched to a gene; V was cut back by 5 bases and J by 4 bases. This CDR3 spans 16 amino acids. The CDR3 DNA is TGTGCCACCAGTGTCGGGACAGGGGTCAGCACCGGGGAGCTGTTTTTT. It encodes CATSVGTGVSTGELFF.

The rearrangement links TRBV20-1 to TRBJ2-1, with D unresolved. The CDR3 has 13 amino acids. Germline loops: CDR1 DFQATT, CDR2 SNEGSKA (reference sequence). Trimming removed 3 bases from V and 4 bases from J, with 10 bases in between. CDR3 sequence: CSASDSKYNEQFF. In DNA form, the CDR3 reads TGCAGTGCTAGCGACTCCAAGTACAATGAGCAGTTCTTC.

This clonotype turned up a few times. The CDR3 here is CASSQGLETVGSEQYF. For the CDR3, the DNA is TGTGCCAGCAGTCAAGGACTAGAAACAGTCGGGTCGGAGCAGTACTTC. The chain employs TRBV6-1 and TRBJ2-7, with TRBD2 matching 7 bases. Germline CDR1 MNHNS, CDR2 SASEGT. This CDR3 is built from 16 residues. After removal of 5 bases from V and 7 bases from J, the junction contained 17 bases not matched to a gene.

The CDR3 here is CASRRTSGNGGELFF. CDR3 DNA: TGTGCCAGCAGGCGGACTAGCGGGAATGGCGGGGAGCTGTTTTTT. The chain carries TRBV14 and TRBJ2-2; 12 bases match TRBD2. The trim removed 6 bases at V and 7 bases at J, leaving 6 bases unmatched. Per germline, CDR1 SGHDN and CDR2 FVKESK. The CDR3 contains 15 residues.

The rearrangement joins TRBV20-1 to TRBJ2-1; a weak D match, TRBD2 (6 bases). With 0 bases removed from V and 10 bases from J, the gap between germline ends came to 16 bases. The germline CDR1 and CDR2 sequences are DFQATT and SNEGSKA (reference sequence). CDR3 length: 14 residues. The CDR3 bases are TGCAGTGCTAGAGACCCATCCCGGGAGACGGAGCAGTTCTTC. It codes for CSARDPSRETEQFF.

This clonotype was seen at least ten times. The V and J genes are TRBV24-1 and TRBJ2-1; 10 bases are a match to TRBD2. The CDR3 is made up of 16 amino acids. Germline trimming cut 4 bases from V and 4 bases from J; bases unmatched to any gene: 6. CDR1 and CDR2 (germline): KGHDR, SFDVKD. CDR3 DNA: TGTGCCACCAGTGACCCCGGACTAGCGGAGTACAATGAGCAGTTCTTC. As protein: CATSDPGLAEYNEQFF.

This chain uses TRBV14 with TRBJ2-3; TRBD1 aligns across 9 bases. Germline V gene lookup returns CDR1 SGHDN and CDR2 FVKESK. Trimming took 0 bases from V and 3 from J; bases not matched to a gene: 10. CDR3 length equals 18 residues. In DNA, the CDR3 is TGTGCCAGCAGCCAAGATTTGGGGGACAGGGCGTTTACAGATACGCAGTATTTT. Translating gives CASSQDLGDRAFTDTQYF.

The chain carries TRBV25-1 and TRBJ2-1, with D possibly being TRBD1 or TRBD2 (5 bases each). Germline values: CDR1 MGHDK, CDR2 SYGVNS. The CDR3 contains 15 residues. Trimming removed 4 bases from V and 12 bases from J, with 22 bases in between. In nucleotides, the CDR3 is TGTGCCAGCAGTGCCCGTAGTGGGACCTGGGGTGGGCAGTTCTTC. Protein sequence: CASSARSGTWGGQFF.

The chain combines TRBV20-1 with TRBJ2-1; 8 positions match TRBD1. Looked up from germline, CDR1 is DFQATT and CDR2 is SNEGSKA (reference sequence). This CDR3 contains 18 residues. The V gene end was trimmed by 4 bases and the J gene end by 3 bases; junction bases not matched to a gene: 17. The CDR3 bases are TGCAGTGCTATATCCTCGGACAGGGCAAAATCACGCTACAATGAGCAGTTCTTC. Translated, it gives CSAISSDRAKSRYNEQFF.